Below, 21 T cell receptor beta chains from the same sample are listed, as sequenced in a study of early T cells in non-severe SARS-CoV-2 infection (dated by TCRdb to the early 2020s). Libraries were built with 5' RACE. TCRdb lists the instrument as NextSeq 500. TCRdb trimmed public reads at Q25 via fastp, called clones via MiXCR and kept in-frame beta chains. CDR3 protein sequences are deduplicated, and each keeps its most common genes and DNA. The sample table lists around 67,000 distinct CDR3 sequences, around an eighth of them with a count of one. The ten top clones hold over 1% of the sample. Sequencing input: whole blood. The receptors originated from an adult who was a healthcare worker with PCR-confirmed SARS-CoV-2 infection or an uninfected control (not recorded which).

This clonotype has ten or more counts. This sequence joins TRBV25-1 and TRBJ2-7; 7 bases are shared with TRBD1. J lost 2 bases, V lost 9 bases, and 4 bases had no gene match. CDR1 is MGHDK and CDR2 is SYGVNS in the germline V gene. There are 12 residues in the CDR3. The CDR3 nucleotides are TGTGCCAGTGGACAGGCCGCCTACGAGCAGTACTTC. Translating gives CASGQAAYEQYF.

The chain couples TRBV7-2 to TRBJ1-5; D unresolved. Germline V lookup: CDR1 SGHTA, CDR2 FQGNSA. CDR3 length: 12 amino acids. V lost 6 bases and J 6 bases, leaving 9 bases between the germline ends. The CDR3 loop is CASSQTSQPQHF. CDR3 in DNA: TGTGCCAGCAGTCAGACAAGTCAGCCCCAGCATTTT.

This clonotype turned up a few times. The chain is built from TRBV28 and TRBJ2-7; possible D gene TRBD2, 5 bases. The germline V gene encodes CDR1 MDHEN and CDR2 SYDVKM. This CDR3 contains 13 residues. With 6 bases removed from V and 3 bases from J, the gap between germline ends came to 12 bases. The CDR3 DNA is TGTGCCAGCAGCTACCGGGGAATCTACGAGCAGTACTTC. Residues: CASSYRGIYEQYF.

In this sample, this clonotype turned up many times. V usage is TRBV20-1 and J usage is TRBJ2-1, with D maybe TRBD2 (5 bases). V gave up 4 bases and J gave up 4 bases, with 17 bases separating them. The V gene's germline CDR1 is DFQATT and CDR2 SNEGSKA (reference sequence). There are 15 residues in the CDR3. CDR3 nucleotide sequence: TGCAGTGCTACCCGGGGAGCGTCCGCGTACAATGAGCAGTTCTTC. Translation gives CSATRGASAYNEQFF.

This clonotype was counted many times. J is TRBJ2-5 and V is TRBV12-3 or TRBV12-4; TRBD2 matches at 11 bases. V lost 1 base to trimming and J lost 5 bases; unmatched junction nucleotides: 3. This CDR3 is 15 amino acids long. The CDR3 bases are TGTGCCAGCAGTTTAGGTAGCGGGGGGGCGGAGACCCAGTACTTC. It specifies CASSLGSGGAETQYF.

The chain joins TRBV6-5 to TRBJ1-1; no firm D call. With 4 bases removed from V and 1 base from J, the gap between germline ends came to 7 bases. The CDR3 runs 13 residues. Germline CDR1 and CDR2: MNHEY and SVGAGI. CDR3 nucleotides: TGTGCCAGCAGTTCCCGGTCGAACACTGAAGCTTTCTTT. Its translation is CASSSRSNTEAFF.

There are many counts of this clonotype. This chain joins TRBV20-1 and TRBJ2-1; 12 positions agree with TRBD2. The CDR3 is 15 residues long. Germline V gene lookup returns CDR1 DFQATT and CDR2 SNEGSKA (reference sequence). V gave up 6 bases and J gave up 8 bases; unmatched junction bases: 11. CDR3 residues: CSARRPSGREDEQFF. In DNA, the CDR3 is TGCAGTGCGCGACGACCTAGCGGGAGGGAAGATGAGCAGTTCTTC.

The V and J genes are TRBV6-4 and TRBJ2-1, with 7 bases matching TRBD2. V lost 0 bases, J lost 9 bases, and 5 bases stayed unmatched. CDR3 size: 14 residues. CDR1 is MRHNA, CDR2 SNTAGT, per germline. The CDR3 DNA reads TGTGCCAGCAGTGACTCGGCGGGGGTTCGTGAGCAGTTCTTC. It yields the protein CASSDSAGVREQFF.

This clonotype was observed many times. This chain links TRBV29-1 with TRBJ1-1, with D unresolved. CDR3 length: 11 residues. Germline assignment: CDR1 SQVTM and CDR2 ANQGSEA. With 6 bases removed from V and 4 bases from J, the gap between germline ends came to 9 bases. The CDR3 sequence is CSVNRPTEAFF. The CDR3 nucleotides are TGCAGCGTAAACCGACCCACTGAAGCTTTCTTT.

This clonotype was seen repeatedly, ten times or more. V gene TRBV7-9 combines with J gene TRBJ1-2; D is unresolved. The CDR3 is 14 residues long. Trimming pared 1 base from V and 4 bases from J, leaving 10 bases between. Germline V lookup: CDR1 SEHNR, CDR2 FQNEAQ (reference sequence). Here the CDR3 DNA reads TGTGCCAGCAGCTTAGAGACCATCGCCTATGGCTACACCTTC. Translated: CASSLETIAYGYTF.

This clonotype has at least ten counts. V and J are TRBV12-3 or TRBV12-4 and TRBJ2-7; tentative D call: TRBD2 (6 bases). The V and J ends lost 5 bases and 4 bases respectively, with 12 bases between them. The CDR3 is made up of 13 amino acids. CDR3 region: CASSRLGRYEQYF. The CDR3 coding sequence is TGTGCCAGCAGTAGACTAGGTCGGTACGAGCAGTACTTC.

At least ten counts were recorded for this clonotype. The rearrangement links TRBV2 to TRBJ2-1; no reliable D call. The germline V gene has CDR1 SNHLY and CDR2 FYNNEI. The V end was cut by 3 bases, the J end by 4 bases, with 7 bases between. The CDR3 is made up of 13 amino acids. The CDR3 is CASSDGDYNEQFF. Written as DNA, the CDR3 is TGTGCCAGCAGTGACGGAGATTACAATGAGCAGTTCTTC.

This clonotype was counted many times. The V call is TRBV9, the J call TRBJ2-3, with D possibly TRBD2 on 5 matching bases. Germline CDR1 reads SGDLS; CDR2 reads YYNGEE. This CDR3 is built from 17 residues. Trimming left V 0 bases short and J 1 base short, with 15 bases between. The CDR3 loop is CASSVATEPRGTDTQYF. DNA of the CDR3: TGTGCCAGCAGCGTAGCTACGGAACCGCGGGGCACAGATACGCAGTATTTT.

This clonotype showed up many times. This rearrangement joins TRBV4-3 to TRBJ1-2; D uncertain. V was cut by 4 bases and J by 8 bases, with 17 bases left in between. The V gene's germline CDR1 is LGHNA and CDR2 YSLEER. This CDR3 has 14 amino acids. This chain's CDR3 is CASSPSLALGGYTF. The CDR3 bases are TGCGCCAGCAGCCCGTCTCTGGCCCTCGGGGGCTACACCTTC.

This clonotype was detected ten times or more. The genes are TRBV28 and TRBJ2-1; the D gene is possibly TRBD2 (5 bases). Germline values: CDR1 MDHEN, CDR2 SYDVKM. The CDR3 is 14 amino acids. Trimming pared 6 bases from V and 5 bases from J, leaving 14 bases between. This CDR3 reads CASRRPERDNEQFF. In DNA form, the CDR3 reads TGTGCCAGCAGGCGGCCGGAGAGGGACAATGAGCAGTTCTTC.

This clonotype has ten or more counts. V is TRBV10-3 and J is TRBJ2-7; TRBD1 agrees at 7 bases. V shed 7 bases and J 5 bases; nucleotides not matched to a gene: 5. Per germline, CDR1 ENHRY and CDR2 SYGVKD. This CDR3 spans 12 amino acids. Here the CDR3 DNA reads TGTGCCATCACCCAGACAGGGAACGAGCAGTACTTC. It yields the protein CAITQTGNEQYF.

This clonotype was counted ten times or more. The chain has TRBV4-2 and TRBJ1-2, with D perhaps matching TRBD1 (5 bases). The CDR3 has 17 amino acids. V was pared by 0 bases and J by 0 bases, with 14 bases between. Germline values: CDR1 LGHNA, CDR2 YNFKEQ. CDR3 amino acids: CASSQDVVPTANYGYTF. For the CDR3, the DNA is TGTGCCAGCAGCCAAGATGTGGTTCCGACAGCTAACTATGGCTACACCTTC.

The sample holds many counts of this clonotype. V is TRBV5-5 and J is TRBJ2-7; D uncertain. V lost 5 bases and J 1 base, leaving 13 bases between the germline ends. This CDR3 region has 14 residues. The germline gives CDR1 SGHKS, CDR2 YYEKEE (reference sequence). Here the CDR3 DNA reads TGTGCCAGCAGGAATGGGGTAACTTCCTACGAGCAGTACTTC. It yields the protein CASRNGVTSYEQYF.

This clonotype is labeled medium-sized (0.01 to 0.1%). V is TRBV6-4 and J is TRBJ2-1; no reliable D call. Germline V gene sequence: CDR1 MRHNA, CDR2 SNTAGT. This CDR3 comprises 14 residues. Trimming stripped 0 bases from V and 4 bases from J, with 7 bases between. Written as DNA, the CDR3 is TGTGCCAGCAGTGACTCGGGCGGATACAATGAGCAGTTCTTC. This codes for CASSDSGGYNEQFF.

This clonotype was seen many times. This sequence joins TRBV27 and TRBJ2-1; TRBD2 aligns across 10 bases. In germline, CDR1 is MNHEY, CDR2 SMNVEV (reference sequence). This CDR3 spans 17 amino acids. J was trimmed by 2 bases and V by 0 bases; bases with no gene match: 4. This CDR3 is CASSLSLAGVPYNEQFF. CDR3 bases: TGTGCCAGCAGTTTATCCCTAGCGGGAGTACCCTACAATGAGCAGTTCTTC.

This clonotype was seen at least ten times. The chain links TRBV29-1 to TRBJ1-1; unclear D gene. Germline lookup yields CDR1 SQVTM and CDR2 ANQGSEA. V lost 8 bases and J 7 bases, leaving 8 bases between the germline ends. The CDR3 consists of 9 residues. The CDR3 DNA sequence: TGCAGCACTGGTAATGAAGCTTTCTTT. It is translated as CSTGNEAFF.